A single sample gave rise to the 5 T cell receptor beta chains below, sequenced in a study of sequential checkpoint blockade in melanoma. Treatment: randomized to nivolumab then ipilimumab (arm A) or the reverse (arm B). TCRdb's copy holds only in-frame clones and misses some; the assay was immunoSEQ multiplex PCR. The table includes more than 4,500 clones, more than 15% detected once. The material sequenced was tumor tissue (inferred from file names), taken from a patient given nivolumab and ipilimumab in sequence. Receptors were obtained from a human donor with melanoma.

This clone appeared a few times. The CDR3 nucleotides read TGTGCCTGGAGTGTACGGGGGGCCCGCTCTGGAAACACCATATATTTT. This gives the protein CAWSVRGARSGNTIYF. V is TRBV30 and J is TRBJ1-3, with D perhaps TRBD1 (6 bases). Germline values: CDR1 GTSNPN, CDR2 SVGIG (reference sequence). The V end was cut by 0 bases, the J end by 0 bases, with 12 bases between. This CDR3 comprises 16 residues.

This clone occurred a few times. J is TRBJ2-2 and V is TRBV6-8, with D unresolved. The CDR3 length is 13 residues. The germline V gene has CDR1 MNHGY and CDR2 SAAAGT. The ends were cut back, 6 bases at V and 7 bases at J, with 12 bases in the middle. This CDR3 reads CASRRGFSGELFF. The DNA of the CDR3 is TGTGCCAGCAGACGCGGTTTCAGCGGGGAGCTGTTTTTT.

V gene TRBV15 combines with J gene TRBJ2-7; 7 bases map to TRBD2. The length of the CDR3 is 14 residues. Germline V gene data show CDR1 as LNHNV and CDR2 as YYDKDF (reference sequence). J lost 1 base, V lost 1 base, and 1 base had no gene match. The CDR3 here is CATSRGEGSYEQYF. CDR3 coding DNA: TGTGCCACCAGCAGAGGGGAGGGGTCCTACGAGCAGTACTTC.

This clone showed up just once. V is TRBV18 and J is TRBJ1-4; D perhaps matches TRBD1 (5 bases). From germline, CDR1 is KGHSH and CDR2 LQKENI. Deletions cut 4 bases from V and 0 bases from J, with 21 bases between. The CDR3 has 19 residues. CDR3 region: CASSQGTWGWGPTNEKLFF. CDR3 in DNA: TGTGCCAGCTCACAGGGAACGTGGGGCTGGGGTCCAACTAATGAAAAACTGTTTTTT.

In this sample, this clone is medium-sized. V and J are TRBV11-3 and TRBJ1-4, with D perhaps TRBD1 (5 bases). Between the trimmed V and J ends, which lost 5 bases and 7 bases, there was a span of 20 bases. Germline V gene data show CDR1 as SGHNT and CDR2 as YENEEA. This CDR3 comprises 16 residues. The DNA of the CDR3 is TGTGCCAGCAGCGTCCACCGGGACCCAATTCGTGAAAAACTGTTTTTT. Protein product: CASSVHRDPIREKLFF.